Given below is one T cell receptor beta chain in context. Looked up from germline, CDR1 is SEHNR and CDR2 is FQNEAQ (reference sequence). V dropped 10 bases and J dropped 0 bases, with 13 bases sitting between them. The CDR3 is 15 residues long. Produced via immunoSEQ multiplex PCR; TCRdb's table is partial and in-frame only. The top ten hold around 6.3% of the sample, which has 65,000 to 90,000 clones, less than 90% seen once. The data derive from a study of blood T cell repertoires in COVID-19. Patients at the Seattle site were enrolled during active infection and followed longitudinally. The sequence was obtained from a man older than 75 with COVID-19, enrolled during active disease. The sequencing sample was made of peripheral blood. The V gene is TRBV7-9, the J gene TRBJ1-6, with D hard to call. CDR3 sequence reads: CAIGSASSYNSPLHF. In DNA form, the CDR3 reads TGTGCCATCGGTAGTGCTAGCTCCTATAATTCACCCCTCCACTTT.